This T cell receptor (beta chain) was identified during a study of blood T cells in healthy people across ages. By frequency in the sample, this clonotype is medium-sized. Its cognate antigen is unknown. Every sample gave at least 6 micrograms of total RNA when it was extracted. Per the germline V gene, CDR1 is SEHNR and CDR2 is FQNEAQ (reference sequence). Trimming cost V 2 bases and J 4 bases, with 18 bases left between them. This CDR3 is 17 amino acids long. Through a sample-barcoded 5' primer and a J-beta primer mix, a second PCR was run for about 7 to 12 cycles. TCRdb reanalysed the 5' RACE reads using MiXCR and keeps one entry per CDR3 protein. The sample has about 1.1 million distinct CDR3 sequences; more than 30% are singletons. The study, taken as a whole, reports: It was held that the diversity estimates obtained from one million T cells were underestimates.

V gene TRBV7-9 combines with J gene TRBJ2-1, with D uncertain. The sequence came from a man younger than 35 in good health. The sample comprised blood. The CDR3, as DNA: TGTGCCAGCAGCTTAAGGTTTCGGGTAGCCGAATACAATGAGCAGTTCTTC. It codes for CASSLRFRVAEYNEQFF.